Listed here are 29 T cell receptor beta chains from one sample, sequenced in a study of blood T cells in healthy people across ages. With a J-beta primer mix and a sample-barcoded 5' primer, a second PCR ran about 7 to 11 cycles. A single record per CDR3 protein comes from TCRdb applying MiXCR to the 5' RACE reads. The data show about 400,000 distinct CDR3 sequences, with roughly half seen just once and 51% held by the top ten. Sequencing was done on a sample of blood. The receptor set was obtained from a man aged 55 to 69 in good health.

The V call is TRBV20-1, the J call TRBJ2-2, with 8 bases that match TRBD1. V lost 0 bases, J lost 6 bases, and 9 bases stayed unmatched. Per germline, CDR1 DFQATT and CDR2 SNEGSKA (reference sequence). The CDR3 covers 16 residues. The CDR3 sequence: CSARDPTGTGAGELFF. The DNA for the CDR3 is TGCAGTGCTAGAGACCCTACCGGGACAGGTGCCGGGGAGCTGTTTTTT.

This clonotype has at least ten counts. The chain employs TRBV7-2 and TRBJ1-5; D is unresolved. The CDR3 is made up of 16 amino acids. Germline V gene lookup returns CDR1 SGHTA and CDR2 FQGNSA. The V and J ends lost 1 base and 2 bases respectively, with 12 bases between them. CDR3 nucleotide sequence: TGTGCCAGCAGCTTAGAGGGTGGGGATGGCAATCAGCCCCAGCATTTT. Translating it yields CASSLEGGDGNQPQHF.

CDR3 amino acids: CASSIGLAAYYEQYF. CDR3 bases: TGTGCCAGTAGTATAGGTCTAGCGGCCTACTACGAGCAGTACTTC. The rearrangement uses TRBV19 and TRBJ2-4; 7 nucleotides agree with TRBD2. The DNA matches TRBJ2-7 better at its end, which makes the J call doubtful. CDR1 LNHDA and CDR2 SQIVND come from the germline V gene (reference sequence). This CDR3 is 15 amino acids long.

The chain joins TRBV12-5 to TRBJ2-1; 9 nucleotides agree with TRBD1. V dropped 6 bases and J dropped 6; count of bases not matched to a gene: 6. CDR3 length equals 14 residues. Germline assignment: CDR1 LGHNT and CDR2 FRNRAP. The CDR3 region is CASGPGQGSNEQFF. DNA for the CDR3: TGTGCTAGTGGCCCGGGACAGGGCTCCAATGAGCAGTTCTTC.

This chain uses TRBV28 with TRBJ2-3, with TRBD2 identical over 14 bases. Germline CDR1 is MDHEN and CDR2 is SYDVKM. Trimming took 4 bases from V and 9 from J; bases not matched to a gene: 6. The CDR3 extends over 15 amino acids. CDR3 nucleotide sequence: TGTGCCAGCAGTTCGGGACTAGCGGGAGAGAGCACGCAGTATTTT. Amino acid sequence: CASSSGLAGESTQYF.

This clonotype was seen ten or more times. The CDR3 nucleotides read TGCAGCGCCTCAACCGGGACAGGGGGCCGCGAGCAGTACTTC. As protein: CSASTGTGGREQYF. The chain recombines TRBV29-1 with TRBJ2-7; 12 bases are a match to TRBD1. Germline V gene data show CDR1 as SQVTM and CDR2 as ANQGSEA. This CDR3 has 14 amino acids. V gave up 7 bases and J gave up 6 bases; unmatched junction bases: 10.

A remark on this clonotype: A read error may be the cause here, since a much bigger clone is one base away. The chain is built from TRBV24-1 and TRBJ2-5; D ambiguous. CDR1 is KGHDR and CDR2 is SFDVKD in the germline V gene. The germline V and J ends were trimmed by 3 bases and 5 bases, with 15 bases remaining between them. There are 15 residues in the CDR3. CDR3 in amino acids: CATSDVELGGETQYF. The CDR3 bases are TGTGCCACCAGTGATGTCGAACTCGGTGGGGAGACCCAGTACTTC.

The J gene is TRBJ2-7, the V gene TRBV18, with D possibly being TRBD2 (6 bases). Germline values: CDR1 KGHSH, CDR2 LQKENI. Trimming took off 6 bases at V and 8 bases at J, with 14 bases between the two ends. The CDR3 totals 12 residues. The CDR3 here is CASSLGGNKQYF. The CDR3 DNA sequence: TGTGCCAGCTCCCTGGGGGGTAACAAGCAGTACTTC. Drawing the rest from reference TRBV18 and TRBJ2-7, the complete variable domain is NAGVMQNPRHLVRRRGQEARLRCSPMKGHSHVYWYRQLPEEGLKFMVYLQKENIIDESGMPKERFSAEFPKEGPSILRIQQVVRGDSAAYFCASSLGGNKQYFGPGTRLTVT.

The chain links TRBV12-3 or TRBV12-4 to TRBJ2-4, with D possibly being TRBD2 (6 bases). The tail of the sequence fits TRBJ2-7 better, so the J call may be wrong. This CDR3 is built from 15 residues. The CDR3 sequence: CASSPGERVVYEQYF. The CDR3, as DNA: TGTGCCAGCAGCCCTGGGGAGCGGGTCGTGTACGAGCAGTACTTC.

This chain links TRBV12-3 or TRBV12-4 with TRBJ2-7; 7 bases line up with TRBD1. With V trimmed by 8 bases and J by 6 bases, 10 bases remained unmatched. The CDR3 has 13 amino acids. This CDR3 is CASLRDRAPEQYF. DNA of the CDR3: TGTGCCAGCCTGAGGGACAGAGCTCCCGAGCAGTACTTC.

This clonotype has a handful of counts. The V gene is TRBV5-1, the J gene TRBJ2-5; weak D call: TRBD1 (5 bases). The CDR3 runs to 13 residues. Germline V CDR1 and CDR2: SGHRS, YFSETQ. V gave up 4 bases and J gave up 4 bases, with 11 bases separating them. The CDR3: CASSAQGPETQYF. The CDR3 DNA follows: TGCGCCAGCAGCGCTCAGGGTCCAGAGACCCAGTACTTC. Looking up the rest from reference TRBV5-1 and TRBJ2-5 gives the full variable domain: KAGVTQTPRYLIKTRGQQVTLSCSPISGHRSVSWYQQTPGQGLQFLFEYFSETQRNKGNFPGRFSGRQFSNSRSEMNVSTLELGDSALYLCASSAQGPETQYFGPGTRLLVL.

V is TRBV10-3 and J is TRBJ1-2, with D unclear. Trimming removed 3 bases at V and 0 bases at J, with 8 bases between. Looked up from germline, CDR1 is ENHRY and CDR2 is SYGVKD. The CDR3 extends over 14 amino acids. CDR3 bases: TGTGCCATCAGTGACCATGCCACTAACTATGGCTACACCTTC. It translates to CAISDHATNYGYTF.

CDR3 residues: CSAREHGSGANVLTF. The CDR3 coding sequence is TGCAGTGCTAGAGAGCATGGCTCTGGGGCCAACGTCCTGACTTTC. The chain recombines TRBV20-1 with TRBJ2-6, with D uncertain. The CDR3 contains 15 residues. Looked up from germline, CDR1 is DFQATT and CDR2 is SNEGSKA (reference sequence). V was pared by 0 bases and J by 0 bases, with 6 bases between.

This clonotype was recorded many times. V gene TRBV27 combines with J gene TRBJ1-6, with D tentatively TRBD1 (6 bases). Deletions cut 5 bases from V and 7 bases from J, with 18 bases between. The CDR3 length is 16 residues. CDR1 is MNHEY and CDR2 is SMNVEV in the germline V gene (reference sequence). The CDR3 bases are TGTGCCAGCAGTCTTAAAACAGGGACGGTAAATTCACCCCTCCACTTT. It yields the protein CASSLKTGTVNSPLHF.

The chain employs TRBV5-1 and TRBJ2-3; D uncertain. Germline CDR1 and CDR2: SGHRS and YFSETQ. This CDR3 contains 16 residues. The ends were cut back, 0 bases at V and 0 bases at J, with 11 bases in the middle. CDR3 sequence: CASSLATALSTDTQYF. CDR3 in DNA: TGCGCCAGCAGCTTGGCCACCGCCCTCAGCACAGATACGCAGTATTTT.

In its sample, this clonotype was seen many times. V usage is TRBV29-1 and J usage is TRBJ2-5, with 7 positions matching TRBD2. Germline values: CDR1 SQVTM, CDR2 ANQGSEA. V lost 7 bases, J lost 0 bases, and 17 bases stayed unmatched. This CDR3 has 17 amino acids. The CDR3 region has the DNA TGCAGCGCCTCGTGGGTAGCGGGCGATATGTACCAAGAGACCCAGTACTTC. This encodes CSASWVAGDMYQETQYF.

This chain joins TRBV20-1 and TRBJ1-6; D uncertain. The CDR3 has 13 residues. V dropped 4 bases and J dropped 14 bases, with 18 bases sitting between them. From germline, CDR1 is DFQATT and CDR2 SNEGSKA (reference sequence). The CDR3 coding sequence is TGCAGTGCTATAGCAGCCCATGAGTTCACCCTCCACTTT. This encodes CSAIAAHEFTLHF.

The chain uses TRBV20-1 and TRBJ1-5, with 8 positions matching TRBD1. The V gene end was trimmed by 0 bases and the J gene end by 7 bases; junction bases not matched to a gene: 11. The length of the CDR3 is 16 residues. Germline values: CDR1 DFQATT, CDR2 SNEGSKA (reference sequence). This CDR3 reads CSARDQGQGAFQPQHF. The CDR3 nucleotides read TGCAGTGCTAGAGATCAGGGGCAGGGGGCTTTCCAGCCCCAGCATTTT.

V usage is TRBV3-1 and J usage is TRBJ2-1; D remains unclear. There are 11 residues in the CDR3. CDR1 and CDR2 (germline): LGHDT, YNNKEL (reference sequence). V gave up 8 bases and J gave up 7 bases, with 9 bases separating them. The CDR3 DNA follows: TGTGCCAGCGGTCGGTTGAATGAGCAGTTCTTC. This gives the protein CASGRLNEQFF.

This clonotype was seen a few times. The V gene is TRBV27, the J gene TRBJ1-2; D remains ambiguous. The CDR3 covers 15 residues. Germline CDR1 MNHEY, CDR2 SMNVEV (reference sequence). V lost 2 bases to trimming and J lost 2 bases, with 12 bases between them. The CDR3 protein is CASSLREGQNYGYTF. DNA of the CDR3: TGTGCCAGCAGTTTAAGGGAGGGCCAGAACTATGGCTACACCTTC.

The table lists this clonotype with a few counts. The CDR3 DNA reads TGCAGCACCAGGGACAGGGGTTCGTTCAATGAGCAGTTCTTC. Translating it yields CSTRDRGSFNEQFF. This chain joins TRBV29-1 and TRBJ2-1, with 10 nucleotides matching TRBD1. Germline assignment: CDR1 SQVTM and CDR2 ANQGSEA. The CDR3 has 14 amino acids. V trimming: 8 bases; J trimming: 6 bases; junction bases outside the gene matches: 10.

The rearrangement uses TRBV6-1 and TRBJ2-5; a possible D gene is TRBD2 (5 bases). Germline V gene lookup returns CDR1 MNHNS and CDR2 SASEGT. V lost 2 bases to trimming and J lost 5 bases, with 15 bases between them. The CDR3 is made up of 15 amino acids. In DNA form, the CDR3 reads TGTGCCAGCAGTGAAACGAGGGCCCCCCGGGAGACCCAGTACTTC. Protein: CASSETRAPRETQYF.

The V and J genes are TRBV5-1 and TRBJ1-2; D call uncertain. V was shortened by 1 base and J by 1 base, with 14 bases between the two germline ends. Germline lookup yields CDR1 SGHRS and CDR2 YFSETQ. The CDR3 is 16 amino acids. CDR3 coding DNA: TGCGCCAGCAGCTTGCGGCCGGCAAGCCTTAACTATGGCTACACCTTC. Its translation is CASSLRPASLNYGYTF.

This chain connects TRBV7-9 to TRBJ2-3; 7 positions match TRBD1. The CDR3 contains 15 residues. The germline gives CDR1 SEHNR, CDR2 FQNEAQ (reference sequence). With V trimmed by 8 bases and J by 3 bases, 11 bases remained unmatched. CDR3: CASRKEGQPTDTQYF. CDR3 nucleotide sequence: TGTGCCAGCCGCAAAGAGGGACAGCCTACAGATACGCAGTATTTT.

The J gene is TRBJ1-1, the V gene TRBV29-1; no firm D call. CDR1 SQVTM and CDR2 ANQGSEA come from the germline V gene. Trimming removed 3 bases from V and 4 bases from J, with 12 bases in between. The CDR3 runs 13 residues. The DNA for the CDR3 is TGCAGCGTTGACACGGCCCGGAGCACTGAAGCTTTCTTT. As protein: CSVDTARSTEAFF.

At least ten counts were recorded for this clonotype. The chain uses TRBV5-1 and TRBJ2-4; tentatively, D is TRBD1 (8 bases). Germline assignment: CDR1 SGHRS and CDR2 YFSETQ. Trimming cost V 4 bases and J 8 bases, with 13 bases left between them. This CDR3 is 13 amino acids long. Here the CDR3 reads CASSPQGGDIQYF. CDR3 nucleotides: TGCGCCAGCAGCCCACAGGGGGGGGACATTCAGTACTTC.

This clonotype showed up just a few times. The chain couples TRBV12-5 to TRBJ1-5; D is uncertain. The CDR3 is 14 residues long. Trimming took off 7 bases at V and 3 bases at J, with 13 bases between the two ends. CDR1 and CDR2 from the germline V gene are LGHNT and FRNRAP. This chain's CDR3 is CASVPTGPNQPQHF. In nucleotides, the CDR3 is TGTGCTAGTGTACCGACCGGCCCCAATCAGCCCCAGCATTTT. The whole variable domain, filled in from reference TRBV12-5 and TRBJ1-5, reads DARVTQTPRHKVTEMGQEVTMRCQPILGHNTVFWYRQTMMQGLELLAYFRNRAPLDDSGMPKDRFSAEMPDATLATLKIQPSEPRDSAVYFCASVPTGPNQPQHFGDGTRLSIL.

There are many counts of this clonotype. The V and J genes are TRBV20-1 and TRBJ2-5; 10 nucleotides match TRBD2. This CDR3 has 13 amino acids. J was trimmed by 4 bases and V by 3 bases; bases with no gene match: 2. CDR1 DFQATT and CDR2 SNEGSKA come from the germline V gene (reference sequence). The CDR3 DNA reads TGCAGTGCTAGGACTAGCGGGTTAGAGACCCAGTACTTC. This sequence encodes CSARTSGLETQYF.

This clonotype was seen repeatedly, ten times or more. The rearrangement links TRBV7-9 to TRBJ2-1; no definite D call. The CDR3 spans 12 residues. V was clipped by 5 bases and J by 6 bases, with 8 bases between them. In germline, CDR1 is SEHNR, CDR2 FQNEAQ (reference sequence). For the CDR3, the DNA is TGTGCCAGCAGCCCCTCCGGCAATGAGCAGTTCTTC. It specifies CASSPSGNEQFF. Full variable domain (outside the CDR3, taken from reference TRBV7-9 and TRBJ2-1): DTGVSQNPRHKITKRGQNVTFRCDPISEHNRLYWYRQTLGQGPEFLTYFQNEAQLEKSRLLSDRFSAERPKGSFSTLEIQRTEQGDSAMYLCASSPSGNEQFFGPGTRLTVL.